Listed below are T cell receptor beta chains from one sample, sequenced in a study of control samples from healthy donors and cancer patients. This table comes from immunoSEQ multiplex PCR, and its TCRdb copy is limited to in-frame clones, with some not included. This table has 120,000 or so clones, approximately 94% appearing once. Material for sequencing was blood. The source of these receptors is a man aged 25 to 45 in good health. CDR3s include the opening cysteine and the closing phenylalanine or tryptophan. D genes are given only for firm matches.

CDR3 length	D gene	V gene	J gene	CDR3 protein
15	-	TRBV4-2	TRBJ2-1	CASSRGESSYNEQFF
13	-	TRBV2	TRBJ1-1	CASSVGGNTEAFF
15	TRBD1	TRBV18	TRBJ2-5	CASSPSRGYQETQYF
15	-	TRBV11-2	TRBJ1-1	CASSLGRGRNTEAFF
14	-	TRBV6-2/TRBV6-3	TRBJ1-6	CASSSRGPVSPLHF
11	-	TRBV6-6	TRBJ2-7	CASREGFKQYF
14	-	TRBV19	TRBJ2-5	CASSIGGPRGTQYF
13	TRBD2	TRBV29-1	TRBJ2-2	CSASGANTGELFF
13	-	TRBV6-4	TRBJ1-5	CATSPGENQPQHF
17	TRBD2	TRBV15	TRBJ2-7	CATSSNQGTSGSHEQYF
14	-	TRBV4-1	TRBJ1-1	CASTVGGGNTEAFF
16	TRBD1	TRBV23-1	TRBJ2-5	CATRKPGQGAKETQYF
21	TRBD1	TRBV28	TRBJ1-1	CASSLSFNRGLRTRMNTEAFF
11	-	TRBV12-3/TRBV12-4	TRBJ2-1	CASSLGNEQFF
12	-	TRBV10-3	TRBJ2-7	CAISESGYEQYF
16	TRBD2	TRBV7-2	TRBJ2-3	CASSLWLAGGTDTQYF
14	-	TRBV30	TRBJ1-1	CAWSENSLNTEAFF
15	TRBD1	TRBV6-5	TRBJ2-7	CASTEGQGSSYEQYF
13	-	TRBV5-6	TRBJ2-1	CASSLSQHNEQFF
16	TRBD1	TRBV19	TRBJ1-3	CASSRDRSLSGNTIYF
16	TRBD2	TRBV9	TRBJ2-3	CASSVLSGGAGDTQYF
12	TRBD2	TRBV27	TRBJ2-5	CARTSAEETQYF
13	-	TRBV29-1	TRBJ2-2	CSVETKNTGELFF
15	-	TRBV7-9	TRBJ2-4	CASSRDRLAKNIQYF
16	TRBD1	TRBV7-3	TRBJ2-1	CASSSPTGTGGNEQFF
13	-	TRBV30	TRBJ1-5	CAWSLGGSQPQHF
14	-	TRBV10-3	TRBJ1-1	CAISESTTASEAFF
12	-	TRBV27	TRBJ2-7	CASSFSPYEQYF
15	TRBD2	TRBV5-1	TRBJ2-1	CASSLEGRAGDEQFF
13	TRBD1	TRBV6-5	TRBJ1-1	CASSQGGGTEAFF
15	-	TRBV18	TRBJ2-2	CASSPPSGSAGELFF
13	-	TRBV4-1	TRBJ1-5	CASSQIANQPQHF
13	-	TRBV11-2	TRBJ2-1	CASRSVGYNEQFF
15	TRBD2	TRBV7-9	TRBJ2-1	CASSPSGGVHNEQFF
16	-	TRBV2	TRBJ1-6	CASRTALSSYNSPLHF
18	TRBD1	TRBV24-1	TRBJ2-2	CATSDSRQGPLLVGELFF
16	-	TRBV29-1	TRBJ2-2	CSVGGLASANTGELFF
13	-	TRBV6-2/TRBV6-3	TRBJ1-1	CASSYEGGTEAFF
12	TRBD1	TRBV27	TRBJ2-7	CASTDRAYEQYF
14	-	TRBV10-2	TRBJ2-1	CASSTAASYNEQFF
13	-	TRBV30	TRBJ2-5	CAWTEGNQETQYF
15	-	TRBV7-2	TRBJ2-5	CASSLGPGAGETQYF
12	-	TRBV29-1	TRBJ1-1	CSPPSCDTEAFF
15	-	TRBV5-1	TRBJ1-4	CASSLARTENEKLFF
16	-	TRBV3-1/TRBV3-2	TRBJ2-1	CASSPRTASSYNEQFF
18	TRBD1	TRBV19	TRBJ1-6	CASSPGSGTGFWIKPLHF
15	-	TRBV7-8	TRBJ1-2	CASSHRSTVFLGYTF